This T cell receptor beta chain is drawn from a study of T cells expressing NK-cell markers. Using the 5' RACE reads, TCRdb records one entry per CDR3 protein without DNA. This repertoire includes about 300,000 distinct CDR3 sequences. CDR1 is LGHNA and CDR2 is YNFKEQ in the germline V gene. The CDR3 spans 15 residues. The sequence was obtained from a woman between 18 and 75 years old in good health. The chain couples TRBV4-2 to TRBJ2-1. Sequencing input: blood T cells: a sorted CD56 or NKG2C T cell subset, CD4+ or CD8+ T cells, or bulk PBMC T cells (not recorded which). The CDR3 loop is CASSQDRNFGNEQFF.